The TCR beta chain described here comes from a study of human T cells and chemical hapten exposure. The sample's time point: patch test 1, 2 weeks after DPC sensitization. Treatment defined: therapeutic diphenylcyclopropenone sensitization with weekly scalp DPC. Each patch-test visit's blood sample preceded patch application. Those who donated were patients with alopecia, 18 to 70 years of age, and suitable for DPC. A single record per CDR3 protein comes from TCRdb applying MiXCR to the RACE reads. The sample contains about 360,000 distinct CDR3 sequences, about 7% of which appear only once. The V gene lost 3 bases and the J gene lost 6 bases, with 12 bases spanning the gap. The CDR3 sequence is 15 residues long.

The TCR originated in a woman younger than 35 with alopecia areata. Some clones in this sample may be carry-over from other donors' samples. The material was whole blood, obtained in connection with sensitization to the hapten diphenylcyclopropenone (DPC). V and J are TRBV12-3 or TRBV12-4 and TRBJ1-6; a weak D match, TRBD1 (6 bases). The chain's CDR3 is CASSLRGGGNSPLHF. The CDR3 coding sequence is TGTGCCAGCAGTTTGAGAGGGGGGGGTAATTCACCCCTCCACTTT.